The 7 T cell receptor beta chains below were found in one sample sequenced in a study of cytomegalovirus exposure and HLA in healthy donors. It was with 60 Vbeta and 13 Jbeta primers that the PCR ran. Repertoires were generated with immunoSEQ multiplex PCR, while TCRdb's copy carries only in-frame clones and drops some. The sample records about 59,000 clones, less than 85% being singletons. Source material: PBMCs. The receptors come from a man aged 25-40 years in good health and CMV-seropositive.

This sequence joins TRBV7-9 and TRBJ2-7; D is possibly TRBD1 (6 bases). Trimming removed 2 bases at V and 5 bases at J, with 7 bases between. Germline loops: CDR1 SEHNR, CDR2 FQNEAQ (reference sequence). The CDR3 is 12 residues long. CDR3 loop: CASSLQGHEQYF. The CDR3 DNA follows: TGTGCCAGCAGCTTACAGGGGCACGAGCAGTACTTC.

The V and J genes are TRBV6-6 and TRBJ1-4; D is ambiguous. Germline values: CDR1 MNHNY, CDR2 SVGAGI (reference sequence). The CDR3 contains 13 residues. The V and J ends lost 6 bases and 7 bases respectively, with 12 bases between them. The CDR3 reads CASSLEHLEKLFF. CDR3 DNA sequence: TGTGCCAGCAGCCTAGAACATCTTGAAAAACTGTTTTTT.

This chain uses TRBV6-1 with TRBJ2-3, with 10 bases aligning to TRBD2. This CDR3 has 16 amino acids. Germline-derived CDR1 and CDR2 are MNHNS and SASEGT. The ends lost 2 bases at V and 3 bases at J; junction bases unmatched: 5. CDR3 amino acids: CASSERSGGATDTQYF. The CDR3 nucleotides read TGTGCCAGCAGTGAAAGGAGCGGGGGGGCGACAGATACGCAGTATTTT.

This chain connects TRBV5-1 to TRBJ2-3; no reliable D call. Trimming cost V 0 bases and J 10 bases, with 6 bases left between them. Germline values: CDR1 SGHRS, CDR2 YFSETQ. The CDR3 is made up of 11 amino acids. CDR3 sequence (DNA): TGCGCCAGCAGCTTGGAATCGGCGCAGTATTTT. Its protein product is CASSLESAQYF.

The chain carries TRBV7-2 and TRBJ2-7, with 9 positions matching TRBD1. Germline values: CDR1 SGHTA, CDR2 FQGNSA. V lost 2 bases and J lost 0; bases outside the gene matches: 5. The CDR3 has 16 residues. The CDR3 here is CASSLRLGQGSYEQYF. The CDR3 nucleotides read TGTGCCAGCAGCTTACGGTTGGGACAGGGCTCCTACGAGCAGTACTTC.

The genes are TRBV5-1 and TRBJ2-1, with 10 bases lining up with TRBD1. Germline loops: CDR1 SGHRS, CDR2 YFSETQ. The V gene end was trimmed by 7 bases and the J gene end by 3 bases; junction bases not matched to a gene: 4. The CDR3 is 14 residues long. This CDR3 is CASVRTGGYNEQFF. The CDR3 DNA follows: TGCGCCAGCGTCCGGACAGGGGGCTACAATGAGCAGTTCTTC.

The table lists this clone with a few counts. The chain has TRBV27 and TRBJ2-7; 7 bases line up with TRBD1. The CDR3 sequence is 14 residues long. CDR1 MNHEY and CDR2 SMNVEV come from the germline V gene (reference sequence). The junction had 3 bases not matched to a gene; V was cut back by 2 bases and J by 2 bases. CDR3 loop: CASSLQGEPYEQYF. As DNA, the CDR3 is TGTGCCAGCAGTTTACAGGGGGAGCCCTACGAGCAGTACTTC.